Each of the 22 T cell receptor beta chains below was sequenced from the same sample in a study of post-analysis software for immune sequencing data. Study-level points and caveats: Several TRBV segments (TRBV5-6, TRBV5-1 and TRBV20-1 among them) occurred more frequently in patients than in controls.

Antigens of these TCRs are unknown. Researchers reported that TCR beta cDNA libraries carried unique molecular identifiers. TCRdb reprocessed the PCR reads with MiXCR, giving one entry per CDR3 protein. This sample has 450,000 to 700,000 distinct CDR3 sequences, with about 44% found just once. The specimen was blood. The source of these receptors is a girl under 18 with multiple sclerosis.

This clonotype was detected a few times. The rearrangement links TRBV10-3 to TRBJ2-7; the match to TRBD1 covers 7 bases. The V and J ends lost 0 bases and 7 bases, in that order; junction bases with no gene match: 6. The V gene's germline CDR1 is ENHRY and CDR2 SYGVKD. CDR3 size: 14 residues. The CDR3 nucleotides are TGTGCCATCAGTGAGTCGACCAGGGGGAATGAGCAGTACTTC. This sequence encodes CAISESTRGNEQYF.

The rearrangement joins TRBV6-5 to TRBJ1-2; D possibly corresponds to TRBD1 (6 bases). The CDR3 runs 15 residues. CDR1 MNHEY and CDR2 SVGAGI come from the germline V gene. V was trimmed by 4 bases and J by 0 bases, leaving 12 bases between them. CDR3 protein: CASSSGALANYGYTF. CDR3 nucleotide sequence: TGTGCCAGCAGTTCAGGGGCCTTAGCTAACTATGGCTACACCTTC.

In its sample, this clonotype was seen a few times. CDR3 sequence: CASSLALGTGVDEQFF. CDR3 nucleotides: TGTGCCAGCAGCTTAGCGTTAGGGACAGGGGTCGATGAGCAGTTCTTC. The genes are TRBV7-9 and TRBJ2-1, with TRBD1 identical over 10 bases. V lost 0 bases and J lost 8; bases outside the gene matches: 7. In germline, CDR1 is SEHNR, CDR2 FQNEAQ (reference sequence). CDR3 length equals 16 residues.

This clonotype was picked up a small number of times. V is TRBV18 and J is TRBJ1-2; 8 nucleotides match TRBD1. The junction had 8 bases not matched to a gene; V was cut back by 5 bases and J by 6 bases. CDR1 is KGHSH, CDR2 LQKENI, per germline. This CDR3 spans 14 amino acids. CDR3 bases: TGTGCCAGCTCAGCGGACAGGGAATTCAATGGCTACACCTTC. As protein: CASSADREFNGYTF.

The chain recombines TRBV20-1 with TRBJ1-4, with TRBD1 matching over 7 bases. The CDR3 runs 15 residues. The trim removed 0 bases at V and 10 bases at J, leaving 11 bases unmatched. Germline loops: CDR1 DFQATT, CDR2 SNEGSKA (reference sequence). This chain's CDR3 is CSARDGTDPGGKLFF. CDR3 bases: TGCAGTGCTAGAGATGGGACAGACCCGGGCGGAAAACTGTTTTTT.

V and J are TRBV6-1 and TRBJ1-2; tentative D call: TRBD1 (6 bases). Trimming removed 2 bases from V and 5 bases from J, with 12 bases in between. There are 14 residues in the CDR3. Germline CDR1 and CDR2: MNHNS and SASEGT. In nucleotides, the CDR3 is TGTGCCAGCAGTGAATCGGGACAAGGGTATGGCTACACCTTC. Translated: CASSESGQGYGYTF.

The chain has TRBV10-3 and TRBJ2-7; no clear D. Deletions cut 2 bases from V and 0 bases from J, with 5 bases between. The CDR3 runs 13 residues. Per the germline V gene, CDR1 is ENHRY and CDR2 is SYGVKD. The CDR3 DNA reads TGTGCCATCAGTGAGGCGAACTCCTACGAGCAGTACTTC. Its protein product is CAISEANSYEQYF.

This clonotype has only a few counts. V gene TRBV11-2 combines with J gene TRBJ2-5; possible D gene TRBD2, 6 bases. With the DNA end fitting TRBJ2-7 better, the J assignment may be wrong. The CDR3 has 15 amino acids. CDR1 SGHAT and CDR2 FQNNGV come from the germline V gene. CDR3 sequence reads: CASSPLGGHSAEQYF. The CDR3 DNA follows: TGTGCCAGCAGCCCACTGGGAGGACACTCCGCCGAGCAGTACTTC.

The J gene is TRBJ1-2, the V gene TRBV24-1, with TRBD1 identical over 10 bases. This CDR3 has 15 residues. Germline V gene sequence: CDR1 KGHDR, CDR2 SFDVKD. The J segment lost 5 bases and the V segment lost 3 bases, leaving 5 bases of the junction unmatched. The CDR3 region has the DNA TGTGCCACCAGTGATCCCGGGACAGGGGTTTATGGCTACACCTTC. This sequence encodes CATSDPGTGVYGYTF.

This chain links TRBV24-1 with TRBJ2-1; D may be TRBD2 (6 bases). There are 13 residues in the CDR3. The V gene lost 3 bases and the J gene lost 6 bases, with 8 bases spanning the gap. Per germline, CDR1 KGHDR and CDR2 SFDVKD. CDR3 sequence (DNA): TGTGCCACCAGTGATCGGGGGACCAATGAGCAGTTCTTC. It encodes CATSDRGTNEQFF.

The chain couples TRBV12-3 or TRBV12-4 to TRBJ2-4; tentatively, D is TRBD1 (5 bases). The CDR3 is made up of 14 amino acids. Trimming took off 2 bases at V and 6 bases at J, with 11 bases between the two ends. CDR3 bases: TGTGCCAGCAGTTTAAAGGGGAAAGGAAACATTCAGTACTTC. Its protein product is CASSLKGKGNIQYF.

This clonotype occurred a few times. The gene calls are TRBV20-1 and TRBJ2-7, with a weak D call TRBD1 (6 bases). The CDR3 contains 13 residues. V was cut by 5 bases and J by 3 bases, with 14 bases left in between. CDR1 is DFQATT and CDR2 is SNEGSKA in the germline V gene (reference sequence). CDR3 DNA sequence: TGCAGTGCTCGAAGTCACAGGGACTACGAGCAGTACTTC. Its protein product is CSARSHRDYEQYF.

The chain has TRBV29-1 and TRBJ2-3, with TRBD2 matching 16 bases. The CDR3 covers 17 residues. Germline CDR1 is SQVTM and CDR2 is ANQGSEA. The trim removed 6 bases at V and 0 bases at J, leaving 6 bases unmatched. The CDR3 sequence is CSVAGTSGGASTDTQYF. The CDR3 nucleotides read TGCAGCGTGGCCGGGACTAGCGGGGGGGCTAGCACAGATACGCAGTATTTT.

For this clonotype: The germline gene is not matched at one end of the junction; a read error may be the cause. This chain joins TRBV5-1 and TRBJ2-5, with D perhaps matching TRBD2 (7 bases). This CDR3 comprises 15 residues. Germline CDR1 and CDR2: SGHRS and YFSETQ. The CDR3 DNA reads as TGCGTCAGCAGCTCCCCGGGGGGCCTCCAAGAGACCCAGTACTTC. Its protein product is CVSSSPGGLQETQYF.

J is TRBJ1-5 and V is TRBV12-3 or TRBV12-4; 8 bases fit TRBD1. V lost 4 bases, J lost 6 bases, and 8 bases stayed unmatched. The CDR3 contains 15 residues. The CDR3: CASSSRTGKAQPQHF. The CDR3 region has the DNA TGTGCCAGCAGTTCTCGGACAGGGAAGGCTCAGCCCCAGCATTTT.

Here the CDR3 reads CASSFAIRRNEQFF. CDR3 bases: TGTGCCAGCAGCTTCGCAATTCGTAGGAATGAGCAGTTCTTC. The chain uses TRBV13 and TRBJ2-1; D is ambiguous. V was pared by 3 bases and J by 7 bases, with 13 bases between. Germline V gene data show CDR1 as PRHDT and CDR2 as FYEKMQ (reference sequence). This CDR3 has 14 amino acids. The variable domain in full, with the rest retrieved from reference TRBV13 and TRBJ2-1, is AAGVIQSPRHLIKEKRETATLKCYPIPRHDTVYWYQQGPGQDPQFLISFYEKMQSDKGSIPDRFSAQQFSDYHSELNMSSLELGDSALYFCASSFAIRRNEQFFGPGTRLTVL.

This clonotype was counted between two and nine times. V is TRBV5-1 and J is TRBJ2-1, with TRBD1 identical over 11 bases. The V and J ends lost 4 bases and 5 bases, in that order; junction bases with no gene match: 8. This CDR3 region has 16 residues. The germline gives CDR1 SGHRS, CDR2 YFSETQ. CDR3 sequence: CASSGRTGGLDNEQFF. As DNA, the CDR3 is TGCGCCAGCAGCGGGAGGACAGGGGGCCTTGACAATGAGCAGTTCTTC.

The chain links TRBV5-1 to TRBJ2-1; 10 bases are a match to TRBD2. The V and J ends lost 6 bases and 1 base, in that order; junction bases with no gene match: 7. Germline CDR1 SGHRS, CDR2 YFSETQ. The CDR3 has 16 amino acids. CDR3 nucleotide sequence: TGCGCCAGCAAAGCGGGAGGGCCTGGGTCCTACAATGAGCAGTTCTTC. As protein: CASKAGGPGSYNEQFF. Complete variable domain (other parts from reference TRBV5-1 and TRBJ2-1): KAGVTQTPRYLIKTRGQQVTLSCSPISGHRSVSWYQQTPGQGLQFLFEYFSETQRNKGNFPGRFSGRQFSNSRSEMNVSTLELGDSALYLCASKAGGPGSYNEQFFGPGTRLTVL.

This clonotype appeared a few times. V and J are TRBV10-3 and TRBJ2-5; D is perhaps TRBD1 (5 bases). This CDR3 has 12 residues. Trimming pared 10 bases from V and 4 bases from J, leaving 13 bases between. CDR1 and CDR2 from the germline V gene are ENHRY and SYGVKD. The CDR3, as DNA: TGTGCCACCAGGTGGGGCGGAGAGACCCAGTACTTC. This gives the protein CATRWGGETQYF.

This clonotype was counted only a few times. This chain connects TRBV12-3 or TRBV12-4 to TRBJ2-5, with D perhaps TRBD1 or TRBD2 (5 bases each). The CDR3 is made up of 16 amino acids. V was clipped by 5 bases and J by 5 bases, with 21 bases between them. CDR3 coding DNA: TGTGCCAGCAGTCTTGCTCCGAAGGCCGAGGGGGAGACCCAGTACTTC. It codes for CASSLAPKAEGETQYF.

The chain couples TRBV12-3 or TRBV12-4 to TRBJ1-4; possibly TRBD1 for D (6 bases). The CDR3 length is 13 residues. The V end was cut by 5 bases, the J end by 4 bases, with 8 bases between. CDR3 loop: CASSGQYNEKLFF. In nucleotides, the CDR3 is TGTGCCAGCAGTGGACAGTATAATGAAAAACTGTTTTTT.

Comments on this clonotype: The junction does not match germline at one end; this may be a read error. The genes are TRBV12-3 or TRBV12-4 and TRBJ2-7, with D maybe TRBD1 (5 bases). The CDR3 has 12 residues. CDR3 protein: CASGLGDYEQYF. The CDR3, as DNA: TGTGCCAGCGGTTTAGGGGACTACGAGCAGTACTTC.